This T cell receptor (beta chain) originates from a study of T cells in Graves' hyperthyroidism and ophthalmopathy. Study-level findings and limits: A model of 13 V-J features distinguished ophthalmopathy from stable hyperthyroidism.

The trim removed 5 bases at V and 5 bases at J, leaving 8 bases unmatched. Germline V gene sequence: CDR1 SGHAT, CDR2 FQNNGV. This CDR3 is 15 amino acids long. RNA transcripts served as the template for amplifying TCR beta CDR3 regions. A first-round RT-PCR of the TCR CDR3 used the HTBI primer set. TCRdb processed the multiplex PCR reads anew with MiXCR; each CDR3 protein has one entry. Here the sample spans 600,000 to 650,000 distinct CDR3 sequences, around 20% being singletons. In this sample, this clonotype turned up many times. The antigen remains unidentified. The sequencing input was blood. The chain is built from TRBV11-2 and TRBJ1-1, with 10 positions matching TRBD1. This receptor was obtained from a man aged 25-45 years with Graves' ophthalmopathy. The CDR3 bases are TGTGCCAGCAGCCCGCGGACAGGGGGAAGGACTGAAGCTTTCTTT. Translation gives CASSPRTGGRTEAFF. The complete variable domain, with remaining parts taken from reference TRBV11-2 and TRBJ1-1, reads EAGVAQSPRYKIIEKRQSVAFWCNPISGHATLYWYQQILGQGPKLLIQFQNNGVVDDSQLPKDRFSAERLKGVDSTLKIQPAKLEDSAVYLCASSPRTGGRTEAFFGQGTRLTVV.